These T cell receptor beta chains were read from a single sample in a study of blood T cell repertoires in COVID-19. The data were produced by immunoSEQ multiplex PCR, yet TCRdb's version contains in-frame clones alone and is incomplete. The sample lists hundreds of thousands of clones; about 87% were seen once. The source material was peripheral blood. The receptors were sampled from a woman aged 45-65 years with COVID-19, enrolled during active disease. CDR3s include the opening cysteine and the closing phenylalanine or tryptophan. Fields, in order: CDR3 DNA, CDR3 protein, D gene, clone size, J gene, V gene. A D gene is named only where the DNA matches it firmly. Size is stated for part of the rows, as once, few or many counts, or as a class when the clone is expanded.

CDR3 DNA: TGTGCCAGCAGCCGGGAGTTGGGGGAGCAGTACTTC; CDR3 protein: CASSRELGEQYF; D gene: NA; clone size: NA; J gene: TRBJ2-7; V gene: TRBV7-9
CDR3 DNA: TGCGCCAGCAGCCAAGGGGACTTTCACAATGAGCAGTTCTTC; CDR3 protein: CASSQGDFHNEQFF; D gene: NA; clone size: NA; J gene: TRBJ2-1; V gene: TRBV4-1
CDR3 DNA: TGTGCCAGCAGTAACCGGGACAGGGGAGAATATGGCTACACCTTC; CDR3 protein: CASSNRDRGEYGYTF; D gene: TRBD1; clone size: NA; J gene: TRBJ1-2; V gene: TRBV7-9
CDR3 DNA: TGTGCCAGCAGCCTGACGGGACTAGCAAACAATGAGCAGTTCTTC; CDR3 protein: CASSLTGLANNEQFF; D gene: TRBD2; clone size: once; J gene: TRBJ2-1; V gene: TRBV7-3
CDR3 DNA: TGTGCCAGCAGCTTAGGGCTGGTAGGAGCTGAAGCTTTCTTT; CDR3 protein: CASSLGLVGAEAFF; D gene: NA; clone size: NA; J gene: TRBJ1-1; V gene: TRBV7-9
CDR3 DNA: TGTGCCAGCAGTTACCACAGGGAGGAGACCCAGTACTTC; CDR3 protein: CASSYHREETQYF; D gene: NA; clone size: NA; J gene: TRBJ2-5; V gene: TRBV12-3/TRBV12-4
CDR3 DNA: TGTGCCGGCGGGACTCCGAACACCGGGGAGCTGTTTTTT; CDR3 protein: CAGGTPNTGELFF; D gene: NA; clone size: NA; J gene: TRBJ2-2; V gene: TRBV6-5
CDR3 DNA: TGTGCCATCAGTGTCGCCGGTAGGGGTGGAAACACCATATATTTT; CDR3 protein: CAISVAGRGGNTIYF; D gene: NA; clone size: NA; J gene: TRBJ1-3; V gene: TRBV10-3
CDR3 DNA: TGTGCCGGGCGGGACAGGGCGAACACTGAAGCTTTCTTT; CDR3 protein: CAGRDRANTEAFF; D gene: TRBD1; clone size: NA; J gene: TRBJ1-1; V gene: TRBV6-6
CDR3 DNA: TGTGCCAGCAGCCCTAGCGGGAGTTTCTACAATGAGCAGTTCTTC; CDR3 protein: CASSPSGSFYNEQFF; D gene: TRBD2; clone size: once; J gene: TRBJ2-1; V gene: TRBV11-2
CDR3 DNA: TGTGCCAGCAGCCAAGCAGGCACAGGGGGTCAGCCCCAGCATTTT; CDR3 protein: CASSQAGTGGQPQHF; D gene: TRBD1; clone size: few; J gene: TRBJ1-5; V gene: TRBV3-1/TRBV3-2
CDR3 DNA: TGCAGCGTTGACGAAGACAGGCCCCCCTACGAGCAGTACTTC; CDR3 protein: CSVDEDRPPYEQYF; D gene: NA; clone size: NA; J gene: TRBJ2-7; V gene: TRBV29-1
CDR3 DNA: TGTGCCAGCAGTCAGACTAGATTGACTCTCTACGAGCAGTACTTC; CDR3 protein: CASSQTRLTLYEQYF; D gene: NA; clone size: few; J gene: TRBJ2-7; V gene: TRBV6-5
CDR3 DNA: TGTGCCAGCAGTGAAAGAACAGGGAAAGACGAGCAGTACTTC; CDR3 protein: CASSERTGKDEQYF; D gene: NA; clone size: NA; J gene: TRBJ2-7; V gene: TRBV6-1
CDR3 DNA: TGCGCCAGCAGCCAACAGGGGGCCGCGGACACCATATATTTT; CDR3 protein: CASSQQGAADTIYF; D gene: TRBD1; clone size: NA; J gene: TRBJ1-3; V gene: TRBV5-1
CDR3 DNA: TGTGCCAGCAGTTTACTTAGGGGACTAAGAGAGACCCAGTACTTC; CDR3 protein: CASSLLRGLRETQYF; D gene: TRBD2; clone size: NA; J gene: TRBJ2-5; V gene: TRBV27
CDR3 DNA: TGTGCCAGCAGCTCCCACGCGTCCGCACCCCTCCACTTT; CDR3 protein: CASSSHASAPLHF; D gene: NA; clone size: NA; J gene: TRBJ1-6; V gene: TRBV11-1
CDR3 DNA: TGTGCCAGCAGCTACCCCCCCACCTTC; CDR3 protein: CASSYPPTF; D gene: NA; clone size: NA; J gene: TRBJ1-2; V gene: TRBV12-3/TRBV12-4
CDR3 DNA: TGTGCCAGCAGCCGAGGACCGGGACAGAACTACAATGAGCAGTTCTTC; CDR3 protein: CASSRGPGQNYNEQFF; D gene: TRBD1; clone size: NA; J gene: TRBJ2-1; V gene: TRBV14
CDR3 DNA: TGTGCCAGTATGAGGAAGGCAGGGCCTTACGAGCAGTACTTC; CDR3 protein: CASMRKAGPYEQYF; D gene: NA; clone size: NA; J gene: TRBJ2-7; V gene: TRBV19
CDR3 DNA: TGTGCCAGCAGTGAACGACTAGCGGATGAGCAGTTCTTC; CDR3 protein: CASSERLADEQFF; D gene: TRBD2; clone size: NA; J gene: TRBJ2-1; V gene: TRBV2
CDR3 DNA: TGTGCCAGCAGCTTGTATTTGGCAGGGGGCGCAGGTGGCTACACCTTC; CDR3 protein: CASSLYLAGGAGGYTF; D gene: TRBD1; clone size: NA; J gene: TRBJ1-2; V gene: TRBV7-2
CDR3 DNA: TGTGCCAGCAGCCCTAAAAGACAGAACACTGAAGCTTTCTTT; CDR3 protein: CASSPKRQNTEAFF; D gene: NA; clone size: once; J gene: TRBJ1-1; V gene: TRBV16
CDR3 DNA: TGTGCCAGCAGTACCTTACTAGCGGGGAGATACAATGAGCAGTTCTTC; CDR3 protein: CASSTLLAGRYNEQFF; D gene: TRBD2; clone size: NA; J gene: TRBJ2-1; V gene: TRBV2
CDR3 DNA: TGTGCAAGTCGCTTAGCGGGGAGGGGCCACAATGAGCAGTTCTTC; CDR3 protein: CASRLAGRGHNEQFF; D gene: NA; clone size: once; J gene: TRBJ2-1; V gene: TRBV12-2
CDR3 DNA: TGTGCCAGCAGCTTTGATGGGGACAGGGGACAGAAGGGTGGTGGCTACACCTTC; CDR3 protein: CASSFDGDRGQKGGGYTF; D gene: NA; clone size: NA; J gene: TRBJ1-2; V gene: TRBV12-1
CDR3 DNA: TGTGCCAGCAGTTACTCGGCCCCCAATCAGCCCCAGCATTTT; CDR3 protein: CASSYSAPNQPQHF; D gene: NA; clone size: NA; J gene: TRBJ1-5; V gene: TRBV6-5
CDR3 DNA: TGTGCCAGCAGCCTCGATGAGAGCCTCTACGAGCAGTACTTC; CDR3 protein: CASSLDESLYEQYF; D gene: NA; clone size: NA; J gene: TRBJ2-7; V gene: TRBV11-2
CDR3 DNA: TGTGCCAGCAGTTACCAGGTCATGGGCGAGCAGTACTTC; CDR3 protein: CASSYQVMGEQYF; D gene: NA; clone size: NA; J gene: TRBJ2-7; V gene: TRBV6-5
CDR3 DNA: TGTGCCAGCAGCCTCGACGGGAACCAAGAGACCCAGTACTTC; CDR3 protein: CASSLDGNQETQYF; D gene: NA; clone size: NA; J gene: TRBJ2-5; V gene: TRBV13
CDR3 DNA: TGTGCCAGCATCCCCGGGGGCGGGAGGGCCCACGAGCAGTACTTC; CDR3 protein: CASIPGGGRAHEQYF; D gene: TRBD2; clone size: NA; J gene: TRBJ2-7; V gene: TRBV7-2
CDR3 DNA: TGCGCCAGCAGAAAGATGATCGTCCAGGGGAATTCACCCCTCCACTTT; CDR3 protein: CASRKMIVQGNSPLHF; D gene: NA; clone size: NA; J gene: TRBJ1-6; V gene: TRBV5-1